This T cell receptor (beta chain) comes out of a study of shared T cell receptors in the human thymus (dated by TCRdb to the early 2020s). As for the study more broadly: The study investigated the way shared, self-reactive T-cell receptor alpha chains are produced in the human thymus.

V drops 6 bases and J drops 7 bases, leaving 16 bases in between. For CDR1 and CDR2, the germline V gene lists SGHAT and FQNNGV. From cysteine to phenylalanine, the CDR3 is 13 amino acids long. Solely the CDR3 DNA is kept, with 39 bases framed from the first base. Remarks on this clone: Its recognized antigen is unknown. No quality values exist for individual bases; no much larger clone is one base distant.

The method behind the library was the immunoSEQ multiplex PCR assay. TCRdb re-hosts the immuneACCESS table, in-frame sequences only. Its copies lack some clones; in the studies checked, an unresolved V gene accounts for under half of them, and the cause for the rest is not known. The sample table lists a few hundred thousand clones, 95% of them with a count of one. Clones ranked in the top ten supply roughly 0.02% of the sample. This TCR was sampled from a human donor. Recombination connected TRBV11-2 to TRBJ2-7; the D element could tentatively be TRBD1 or TRBD2, as 6 bases agree for each. What was sequenced was thymocytes. The CDR3 reads as follows: CASSTPGAGEQYF. The nucleotide sequence is given as TGTGCCAGCAGTACCCCGGGGGCGGGGGAGCAGTACTTC. Outside the CDR3, residues come from the reference TRBV11-2 and TRBJ2-7 proteins, so the full variable domain is: EAGVAQSPRYKIIEKRQSVAFWCNPISGHATLYWYQQILGQGPKLLIQFQNNGVVDDSQLPKDRFSAERLKGVDSTLKIQPAKLEDSAVYLCASSTPGAGEQYFGPGTRLTVT.